This T cell receptor (beta chain) was profiled in a study of cytomegalovirus exposure and HLA in healthy donors. Comments on this clone: The antigen remains unidentified.

Looked up from germline, CDR1 is LNHDA and CDR2 is SQIVND (reference sequence). The trim removed 4 bases at V and 0 bases at J, leaving 5 bases unmatched. The CDR3 is 15 residues long. General study results and limits: Previous analysis showed most TCR beta V segments were productive about 87% or about 30% of the time.

The PCR made use of 60 Vbeta and 13 Jbeta primers. Repertoires were generated with immunoSEQ multiplex PCR, while TCRdb's copy carries only in-frame clones and drops some. The sample includes under 200,000 clones, roughly 73% seen only once; the top ten take 4.9%. Material for sequencing was PBMCs. This TCR was sampled from a male donor in good health and CMV-seronegative. The rearrangement joins TRBV19 to TRBJ2-7; the match to TRBD1 covers 8 bases. The CDR3 coding sequence is TGTGCCAGTAGTACCGGGACAGGCGGCTCCTACGAGCAGTACTTC. As protein: CASSTGTGGSYEQYF.